What follows are 9 T cell receptor beta chains derived from one specimen sequenced in a study of T cells in localized non-small cell lung cancer. Sequencing was performed with immunoSEQ multiplex PCR; in TCRdb, only in-frame clones are kept and a portion is missing. Of around 30,000 clones listed, 94% are singletons. Sequencing was performed on peripheral blood, taken before any cancer treatment. The source of these receptors is a woman between 35 and 70 years old with stage I lung adenocarcinoma.

The J gene is TRBJ2-2, the V gene TRBV7-2; D may be TRBD1 (6 bases). The germline gives CDR1 SGHTA, CDR2 FQGNSA. The CDR3 has 15 amino acids. The V end lost 7 bases, the J end lost 6 bases, and 18 bases lay between the germline ends. CDR3 residues: CASTLSGVSPGELFF. The CDR3 region has the DNA TGTGCCAGCACCCTATCAGGGGTTTCGCCCGGGGAGCTGTTTTTT. Drawing the rest from reference TRBV7-2 and TRBJ2-2, the complete variable domain is GAGVSQSPSNKVTEKGKDVELRCDPISGHTALYWYRQSLGQGLEFLIYFQGNSAPDKSGLPSDRFSAERTGGSVSTLTIQRTQQEDSAVYLCASTLSGVSPGELFFGEGSRLTVL.

The V gene is TRBV19, the J gene TRBJ2-2; D possibly corresponds to TRBD1 (5 bases). This CDR3 is 15 amino acids long. The ends were cut back, 4 bases at V and 6 bases at J, with 15 bases in the middle. Germline CDR1 is LNHDA and CDR2 is SQIVND (reference sequence). Written as DNA, the CDR3 is TGTGCCAGTAGTAGAATCCAGGGTTCTGCCGGGGAGCTGTTTTTT. As protein: CASSRIQGSAGELFF.

The chain couples TRBV6-5 to TRBJ2-7, with TRBD1 identical over 8 bases. V trimming: 6 bases; J trimming: 3 bases; junction bases outside the gene matches: 7. Germline V gene sequence: CDR1 MNHEY, CDR2 SVGAGI. The CDR3 has 14 amino acids. The CDR3 loop reads CASRPTGAVYEQYF. CDR3 in DNA: TGTGCCAGCAGGCCGACAGGGGCGGTCTACGAGCAGTACTTC.

This chain connects TRBV14 to TRBJ2-5; D is unclear. The germline gives CDR1 SGHDN, CDR2 FVKESK. Trimming left V 3 bases short and J 2 bases short, with 13 bases between. The CDR3 is made up of 15 amino acids. The CDR3 loop is CASSQPYEAQETQYF. The CDR3 bases are TGTGCCAGCAGCCAGCCCTATGAAGCACAAGAGACCCAGTACTTC.

The CDR3 region has the DNA TGTGCCAGCAGCTTAGGTGGTCCCAGCGACGAGCAGTACTTC. It yields the protein CASSLGGPSDEQYF. This chain uses TRBV7-8 with TRBJ2-7; no reliable D call. The CDR3 is made up of 14 amino acids. The V gene's germline CDR1 is SGHVS and CDR2 FQNEAQ. V lost 1 base and J lost 5, with 12 bases in between.

The rearrangement uses TRBV7-8 and TRBJ1-2; D may be TRBD1 (6 bases). This CDR3 spans 14 amino acids. Germline V gene lookup returns CDR1 SGHVS and CDR2 FQNEAQ. Trimming shortened V by 6 bases and J by 2 bases, and 13 bases separated the two germline ends. The CDR3 loop is CASRSEGGNYGYTF. CDR3 bases: TGTGCCAGCAGATCGGAGGGGGGGAACTATGGCTACACCTTC. Drawing the rest from reference TRBV7-8 and TRBJ1-2, the complete variable domain is GAGVSQSPRYKVAKRGQDVALRCDPISGHVSLFWYQQALGQGPEFLTYFQNEAQLDKSGLPSDRFFAERPEGSVSTLKIQRTQQEDSAVYLCASRSEGGNYGYTFGSGTRLTVV.

The chain joins TRBV2 to TRBJ2-3, with a weak D call TRBD1 (6 bases). The CDR3 is 16 residues long. Trimming removed 4 bases at V and 3 bases at J, with 17 bases between. Germline CDR1 reads SNHLY; CDR2 reads FYNNEI. CDR3 sequence: CASSAVGRGGTDTQYF. The CDR3 bases are TGTGCCAGCAGTGCCGTCGGCAGGGGTGGGACAGATACGCAGTATTTT. Variable domain in full (rest from reference TRBV2 and TRBJ2-3): EPEVTQTPSHQVTQMGQEVILRCVPISNHLYFYWYRQILGQKVEFLVSFYNNEISEKSEIFDDQFSVERPDGSNFTLKIRSTKLEDSAMYFCASSAVGRGGTDTQYFGPGTRLTVL.

The rearrangement joins TRBV4-3 to TRBJ2-5; D is ambiguous. Germline CDR1 and CDR2: LGHNA and YSLEER. V lost 0 bases and J 5 bases, leaving 13 bases between the germline ends. CDR3 length: 15 residues. The CDR3 nucleotides are TGCGCCAGCAGCCAAGATAGGGCCCTGGGTGAGACCCAGTACTTC. It codes for CASSQDRALGETQYF.

The chain links TRBV28 to TRBJ2-2, with 10 bases fitting TRBD1. The V segment lost 2 bases and the J segment 6 bases; nucleotides outside the gene matches: 12. The CDR3 is 18 residues long. Per the germline V gene, CDR1 is MDHEN and CDR2 is SYDVKM. Here the CDR3 DNA reads TGTGCCAGCAGTTTACGTCCGGGACAGGGGCGGTTCGCCGGGGAGCTGTTTTTT. It translates to CASSLRPGQGRFAGELFF.